These 13 T cell receptor beta chains share one sample of origin, sequenced in a study of radiotherapy plus CTLA-4 blockade in lung cancer. Method: immunoSEQ multiplex PCR; TCRdb's copy keeps in-frame clones and lacks some. The top ten clones hold about 2% of a sample with roughly 92,000 clones, approximately 86% of them seen once. The source was peripheral blood, collected from a patient treated with radiotherapy plus ipilimumab. The source is a human donor with non-small cell lung cancer who had a partial response to radiotherapy plus ipilimumab.

The chain has TRBV7-2 and TRBJ2-1; 11 positions match TRBD2. The germline CDR1 and CDR2 sequences are SGHTA and FQGNSA. This CDR3 contains 16 residues. V was clipped by 5 bases and J by 9 bases; unmatched bases: 12. The chain's CDR3 is CASSLPLAGGFGEQFF. CDR3 nucleotides: TGTGCCAGCAGCCTCCCGCTAGCGGGAGGTTTCGGTGAGCAGTTCTTC.

The gene calls are TRBV7-9 and TRBJ1-2; TRBD1 matches at 9 bases. Germline V lookup: CDR1 SEHNR, CDR2 FQNEAQ (reference sequence). The junction had 11 bases not matched to a gene; V was cut back by 5 bases and J by 7 bases. This CDR3 contains 15 residues. CDR3 in amino acids: CASSLGQGEVGGYTF. The CDR3 region has the DNA TGTGCCAGCAGCCTGGGACAGGGCGAGGTTGGTGGCTACACCTTC.

The DNA of the CDR3 is TGTGCCAGTAGTATTAGCGGGAGGGCCGGTGTAATCGTTTCCGCCGGGGAGCTGTTTTTT. It specifies CASSISGRAGVIVSAGELFF. The rearrangement uses TRBV19 and TRBJ2-2, with TRBD2 identical over 11 bases. The junction had 18 bases not matched to a gene; V was cut back by 3 bases and J by 6 bases. The CDR3 spans 20 residues. CDR1 and CDR2 (germline): LNHDA, SQIVND (reference sequence).

The J gene is TRBJ1-5, the V gene TRBV28; TRBD1 is a possible D gene (5 bases). The CDR3 has 14 amino acids. V lost 6 bases, J lost 4 bases, and 13 bases lay in between. CDR1 MDHEN and CDR2 SYDVKM come from the germline V gene. The CDR3 here is CASRSTGGNQPQHF. The CDR3 region has the DNA TGTGCCAGCAGAAGTACAGGAGGGAATCAGCCCCAGCATTTT. Using reference TRBV28 and TRBJ1-5 for the parts outside the CDR3, the full variable domain is DVKVTQSSRYLVKRTGEKVFLECVQDMDHENMFWYRQDPGLGLRLIYFSYDVKMKEKGDIPEGYSVSREKKERFSLILESASTNQTSMYLCASRSTGGNQPQHFGDGTRLSIL.

The V and J genes are TRBV27 and TRBJ2-7, with 12 nucleotides matching TRBD1. The germline V gene encodes CDR1 MNHEY and CDR2 SMNVEV (reference sequence). J was trimmed by 11 bases and V by 3 bases; bases with no gene match: 17. This CDR3 has 17 amino acids. The CDR3 protein is CASSFIPLGGTGGTEYF. CDR3 bases: TGTGCCAGCAGTTTCATTCCCCTTGGGGGGACAGGGGGCACGGAGTACTTC.

The rearrangement uses TRBV7-3 and TRBJ2-1, with unresolved D. Germline V gives CDR1 SGHTA, CDR2 FQGTGA. The CDR3 length is 15 residues. V was clipped by 5 bases and J by 7 bases, with 18 bases between them. The CDR3 reads CASSKSSNPQNEQFF. In DNA form, the CDR3 reads TGTGCCAGCAGCAAATCTAGTAACCCTCAGAATGAGCAGTTCTTC. Looking up the rest from reference TRBV7-3 and TRBJ2-1 gives the full variable domain: GAGVSQTPSNKVTEKGKYVELRCDPISGHTALYWYRQSLGQGPEFLIYFQGTGAADDSGLPNDRFFAVRPEGSVSTLKIQRTERGDSAVYLCASSKSSNPQNEQFFGPGTRLTVL.

The rearrangement joins TRBV25-1 to TRBJ2-7, with a tentative D call TRBD1 (6 bases). The CDR3 sequence is 13 residues long. Looked up from germline, CDR1 is MGHDK and CDR2 is SYGVNS. V gave up 6 bases and J gave up 3 bases, with 12 bases separating them. The CDR3 DNA reads as TGTGCCAGCAGCGGACAGAAAAACTACGAGCAGTACTTC. Translation: CASSGQKNYEQYF.

The rearrangement uses TRBV2 and TRBJ1-4; D not resolved. CDR1 is SNHLY, CDR2 FYNNEI, per germline. Trimming shortened V by 6 bases and J by 11 bases, and 10 bases separated the two germline ends. The CDR3 runs to 11 residues. CDR3 nucleotides: TGTGCCAGCAGCCCCGAGGGTAAACTGTTTTTT. It is translated as CASSPEGKLFF.

The chain has TRBV9 and TRBJ2-3; 9 positions match TRBD1. V lost 2 bases, J lost 2 bases, and 3 bases stayed unmatched. Per germline, CDR1 SGDLS and CDR2 YYNGEE. This CDR3 spans 15 amino acids. This CDR3 reads CASSVRDRATDTQYF. For the CDR3, the DNA is TGTGCCAGCAGCGTCCGGGACAGGGCCACAGATACGCAGTATTTT.

This chain uses TRBV27 with TRBJ1-5; D not resolved. The CDR3 consists of 14 residues. Germline CDR1 MNHEY, CDR2 SMNVEV (reference sequence). V was cut by 3 bases and J by 4 bases, with 10 bases left in between. The chain's CDR3 is CASSLREGNQPQHF. The CDR3 nucleotides are TGTGCCAGCAGTTTGAGGGAGGGAAATCAGCCCCAGCATTTT.

This sequence joins TRBV7-2 and TRBJ2-3; the D gene is possibly TRBD1 (6 bases). Trimming shortened V by 6 bases and J by 1 base, and 17 bases separated the two germline ends. CDR3 length: 16 residues. Looked up from germline, CDR1 is SGHTA and CDR2 is FQGNSA. CDR3 residues: CASSLGRGGGTDTQYF. In nucleotides, the CDR3 is TGTGCCAGCAGTTTGGGGAGAGGGGGAGGCACAGATACGCAGTATTTT.

V and J are TRBV28 and TRBJ2-2; 12 bases are a match to TRBD1. V lost 5 bases and J lost 3; bases outside the gene matches: 10. The CDR3 totals 18 residues. Germline V gene data show CDR1 as MDHEN and CDR2 as SYDVKM. The CDR3 DNA reads TGTGCCAGCAGTCCACCCCGGGGACAGGGGGCGCACACCGGGGAGCTGTTTTTT. Its translation is CASSPPRGQGAHTGELFF.

The V gene is TRBV11-2, the J gene TRBJ2-2; 9 nucleotides match TRBD1. After removal of 10 bases from V and 4 bases from J, the junction contained 4 bases not matched to a gene. The CDR3 sequence is 13 residues long. Germline assignment: CDR1 SGHAT and CDR2 FQNNGV. This CDR3 reads CAMGTGSTGELFF. The CDR3 DNA reads as TGTGCCATGGGGACAGGGAGCACCGGGGAGCTGTTTTTT.